The present T cell receptor (beta chain) was sequenced within a study of shared clonotypes between healthy human individuals. Regarding the study as a whole: Clonotypes shared by all four donors outscored non-shared clonotypes in generation probability.

Germline lookup yields CDR1 SNHLY and CDR2 FYNNEI. V dropped 6 bases and J dropped 5; count of bases not matched to a gene: 9. The CDR3 loop spans 14 amino acids. Sorted-subset replicate PCRs used 200 ng DNA, 30,000 or so T cell genomes. Sequencing used immunoSEQ multiplex PCR; TCRdb keeps in-frame clones, though not all of them. The sample shows around 700,000 clones, 73% of them seen only once. With regard to this clone: Its antigen remains unidentified.

The receptor comes from a woman in her twenties or thirties in good health. The material sequenced was memory CD4+ T cells sorted from blood. Specified subset: CD45RA-negative fraction. The rearrangement links TRBV2 to TRBJ2-7, with 8 bases lining up with TRBD2. The CDR3 spells CASSRGLGVNEQYF. CDR3 coding DNA: TGTGCCAGCAGCAGGGGACTAGGGGTCAACGAGCAGTACTTC.